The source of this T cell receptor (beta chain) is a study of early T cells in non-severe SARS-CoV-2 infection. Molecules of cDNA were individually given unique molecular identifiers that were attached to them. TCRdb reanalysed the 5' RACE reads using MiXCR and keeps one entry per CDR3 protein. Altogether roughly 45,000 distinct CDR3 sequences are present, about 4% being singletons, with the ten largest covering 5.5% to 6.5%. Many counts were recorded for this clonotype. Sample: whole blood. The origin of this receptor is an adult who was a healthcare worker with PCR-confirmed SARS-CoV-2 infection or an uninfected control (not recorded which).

This chain's CDR3 is CASSPDRPQAENTIYF. DNA of the CDR3: TGTGCCAGCTCACCGGACAGGCCGCAGGCTGAAAACACCATATATTTT. The chain couples TRBV18 to TRBJ1-3; TRBD1 matches 7 bases. The V gene end was trimmed by 3 bases and the J gene end by 6 bases; junction bases not matched to a gene: 11. This CDR3 is built from 16 residues. Germline CDR1 KGHSH, CDR2 LQKENI.